This record looks at one T cell receptor beta chain sequence and its context. What it recognizes is unknown. This specimen belongs to a study of shared clonotypes between healthy human individuals. Study background: CD4 naive and CD4 memory each took three plates per donor, while CD8 naive took two and CD8 memory one.

With V trimmed by 0 bases and J by 5 bases, 7 bases remained unmatched. Germline values: CDR1 WNHNN, CDR2 SYGVQD (reference sequence). CDR3 length equals 17 residues. This table comes from immunoSEQ multiplex PCR, and its TCRdb copy is limited to in-frame clones, with some not included. The repertoire includes 1.6 million or so clones, roughly 96% of them detected once, and approximately 1.2% sits in the top ten. Whole-study findings and limits: Shared clonotypes across all four donors exceeded non-shared ones in generation probability. Limitation of the genetic and exposure-history diversity represented came from the few donors.

Material for sequencing was naive CD4+ T cells sorted from blood. Regarding subset: CD45RA+ positively selected. The J gene is TRBJ2-1, the V gene TRBV10-1; 10 positions match TRBD2. This clonotype was sampled from a man younger than 40 in good health. The CDR3 coding sequence is TGCGCCAGCAGTGAGTCAACTAGCGGGAAGGACCACAATGAGCAGTTCTTC. This encodes CASSESTSGKDHNEQFF.